This TCR beta chain was documented in a study of blood T cells in healthy people across ages. General observations from the study: Across samples, TCR beta diversity tracked strongly with naive T cell percentage.

This clonotype was detected a few times. Its antigen is unidentified. Primed by a sample-barcoded 5' primer and a J-beta primer mix, a second PCR proceeded for about 7 to 12 cycles. TCRdb reanalysed the 5' RACE reads using MiXCR and keeps one entry per CDR3 protein. The sample holds approximately 960,000 distinct CDR3 sequences, just under 30% seen once. This CDR3 region has 15 residues. Unmatched junction bases numbered 13, after V lost 2 bases and J lost 13 bases. The germline V gene has CDR1 SGHTA and CDR2 FQGTGA. This sample also belongs to another study, concerning T cells of mothers and their children.

The sequence was collected from a woman in her thirties or forties in good health. The chain has TRBV7-3 and TRBJ2-4, with 8 bases aligning to TRBD1. What was sequenced was blood. The CDR3, as DNA: TGTGCCAGCAGCTTAGGGGGACAGGTCCACAATGAGCAGTACTTC. Translation: CASSLGGQVHNEQYF.